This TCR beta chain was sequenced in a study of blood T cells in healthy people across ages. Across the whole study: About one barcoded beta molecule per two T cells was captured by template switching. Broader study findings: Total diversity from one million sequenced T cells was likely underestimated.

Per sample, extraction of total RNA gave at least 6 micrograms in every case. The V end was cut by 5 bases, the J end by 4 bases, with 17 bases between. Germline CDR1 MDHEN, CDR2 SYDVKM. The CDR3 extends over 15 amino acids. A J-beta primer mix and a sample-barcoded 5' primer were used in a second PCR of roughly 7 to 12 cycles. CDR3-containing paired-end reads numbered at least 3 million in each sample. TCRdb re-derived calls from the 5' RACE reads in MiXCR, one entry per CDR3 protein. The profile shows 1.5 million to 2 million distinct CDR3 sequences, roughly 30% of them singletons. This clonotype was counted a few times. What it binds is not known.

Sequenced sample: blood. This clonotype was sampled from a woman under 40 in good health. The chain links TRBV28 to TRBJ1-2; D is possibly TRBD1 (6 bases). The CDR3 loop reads CASSTPGARVYGYTF. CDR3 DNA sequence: TGTGCCAGCAGTACCCCAGGGGCAAGAGTCTATGGCTACACCTTC.